The entry below gives a single TCR beta chain sequence along with its context. V lost 1 base, J lost 4 bases, and 15 bases lay in between. CDR1 is SGHRS, CDR2 YFSETQ, per germline. The CDR3 is made up of 15 amino acids. This sample is drawn from a study of shared clonotypes between healthy human individuals. Across the study: Donors consisted of two women and a few men between 18 and 49. Each donor had three CD4 naive, three CD4 memory, two CD8 naive and one CD8 memory plate.

Once extracted for a subset, genomic DNA was divided evenly among several immunoSEQ plates. This table comes from immunoSEQ multiplex PCR, and its TCRdb copy is limited to in-frame clones, with some not included. The repertoire consists of about 1.4 million clones, with roughly 96% occurring once and the leading ten covering 0.95% to 1.5%. This TCR came from a young man in good health. Sequenced material: naive CD4+ T cells sorted from blood. The subset: CD45RA+ positively selected. The chain carries TRBV5-1 and TRBJ2-7; TRBD1 might be the D (6 bases). The CDR3 spells CASSLQGLPLYEQYF. The CDR3 bases are TGCGCCAGCAGCTTGCAGGGGCTCCCCCTTTACGAGCAGTACTTC.